The 24 T cell receptor beta chains below were found in one sample sequenced in a study of cytomegalovirus exposure and HLA in healthy donors. PCR was performed using 60 Vbeta and 13 Jbeta primers. Assay used: immunoSEQ multiplex PCR; TCRdb lists only in-frame clones, some missing. The sample holds under 150,000 clones, about 79% seen once. Material: PBMCs. The receptors here all came from a man aged 40-49 years in good health and CMV-seropositive.

The CDR3 DNA follows: TGTGCCAGCAGTCCGGGACACCTAAACTATGGCTACACCTTC. It specifies CASSPGHLNYGYTF. This chain connects TRBV2 to TRBJ1-2; D is possibly TRBD1 (6 bases). Germline V gene data show CDR1 as SNHLY and CDR2 as FYNNEI. This CDR3 has 14 residues. Trimming cost V 5 bases and J 2 bases, with 12 bases left between them.

The gene calls are TRBV6-1 and TRBJ1-1, with D unresolved. Trimming took 1 base from V and 0 from J, leaving 3 bases between them. Germline CDR1 and CDR2: MNHNS and SASEGT. The CDR3 runs 13 residues. CDR3 bases: TGTGCCAGCAGTGAAGTTATGAACACTGAAGCTTTCTTT. It is translated as CASSEVMNTEAFF.

A few counts support this clone. Mismatch with germline at one junction end may stem from a read error. The rearrangement uses TRBV11-2 and TRBJ2-3, with 7 nucleotides matching TRBD2. Germline loops: CDR1 SGHAT, CDR2 FQNNGV. The CDR3 has 15 residues. The CDR3 region is CASSRRLGGSSLFHF. The DNA of the CDR3 is TGTGCCAGCAGCCGACGTCTGGGCGGGAGTTCCCTTTTCCATTTT.

The chain combines TRBV5-4 with TRBJ1-5; the match to TRBD1 covers 9 bases. V shed 3 bases, J shed 1 base, and the junction held 5 bases outside the gene matches. Germline CDR1 SGHNT, CDR2 YYREEE (reference sequence). The CDR3 is made up of 16 amino acids. CDR3 in amino acids: CASSSQGAGSNQPQHF. CDR3 in DNA: TGTGCCAGCAGCTCACAGGGGGCTGGGAGCAATCAGCCCCAGCATTTT.

The chain is built from TRBV7-8 and TRBJ1-4; D ambiguous. There are 16 residues in the CDR3. The germline gives CDR1 SGHVS, CDR2 FQNEAQ. Between the trimmed V and J ends, which lost 4 bases and 0 bases, there was a span of 12 bases. The CDR3 reads CASSSPFTATNEKLFF. In DNA form, the CDR3 reads TGTGCCAGCAGCTCCCCCTTCACGGCAACTAATGAAAAACTGTTTTTT.

The V gene is TRBV4-1, the J gene TRBJ1-5, with D tentatively TRBD1 (5 bases). Per the germline V gene, CDR1 is MGHRA and CDR2 is YSYEKL. The V end was cut by 0 bases, the J end by 3 bases, with 12 bases between. This CDR3 is 16 amino acids long. Here the CDR3 DNA reads TGCGCCAGCAGCCAAGATCTGCGACAGTTCAATCAGCCCCAGCATTTT. Its protein product is CASSQDLRQFNQPQHF.

This clone was picked up a small number of times. V gene TRBV4-1 combines with J gene TRBJ1-5; 10 bases agree with TRBD1. This CDR3 contains 17 residues. V lost 3 bases and J lost 1; bases outside the gene matches: 6. In germline, CDR1 is MGHRA, CDR2 YSYEKL. The chain's CDR3 is CASSQWTGGGSNQPQHF. As DNA, the CDR3 is TGCGCCAGCAGCCAGTGGACAGGGGGAGGAAGCAATCAGCCCCAGCATTTT.

The rearrangement uses TRBV21-1 and TRBJ2-5; TRBD1, as called in the table, went unchecked against the DNA. The J call may be wrong; the DNA end is better matched by TRBJ2-7. TRBV21-1 is listed as a pseudogene. The CDR3 is 14 residues long. CDR3 DNA sequence: TGTGCCAGCAGCCTTAAAGGGACAAACTACGAGCAGTACTTC. It yields the protein CASSLKGTNYEQYF.

The rearrangement links TRBV23-1 to TRBJ2-7; 12 bases agree with TRBD2. TRBV23-1 is reported as an ORF; its role is uncertain. The V segment lost 3 bases and the J segment 3 bases; nucleotides outside the gene matches: 6. There are 16 residues in the CDR3. In DNA form, the CDR3 reads TGCGCCAGCAGTCATGTGCTAGCGGGAGGGTACTACGAGCAGTACTTC. This sequence encodes CASSHVLAGGYYEQYF.

J is TRBJ2-7 and V is TRBV27; D remains ambiguous. In germline, CDR1 is MNHEY, CDR2 SMNVEV (reference sequence). The CDR3 sequence is 13 residues long. Trimming removed 5 bases from V and 3 bases from J, with 11 bases in between. In DNA form, the CDR3 reads TGTGCCAGCAGTGTAGCCTCTAGCTACGAGCAGTACTTC. Amino acids: CASSVASSYEQYF.

The rearrangement uses TRBV19 and TRBJ2-2; perhaps TRBD2 as D (7 bases). Trimming left V 4 bases short and J 0 bases short, with 9 bases between. The length of the CDR3 is 15 residues. CDR1 is LNHDA, CDR2 SQIVND, per germline (reference sequence). The CDR3 sequence is CASSTGGPNTGELFF. CDR3 DNA sequence: TGTGCCAGTAGTACCGGGGGGCCGAACACCGGGGAGCTGTTTTTT.

The chain is built from TRBV11-3 and TRBJ2-1, with 9 bases lining up with TRBD2. The J segment lost 9 bases and the V segment lost 3 bases, leaving 6 bases of the junction unmatched. The CDR3 loop spans 14 amino acids. Germline lookup yields CDR1 SGHNT and CDR2 YENEEA. This chain's CDR3 is CASSLGTSFSEQFF. The CDR3, as DNA: TGTGCCAGCAGCTTGGGGACTAGCTTTTCTGAGCAGTTCTTC.

This clone was observed once. The gene calls are TRBV15 and TRBJ1-1, with D possibly TRBD1 on 6 matching bases. V was shortened by 5 bases and J by 1 base, with 8 bases between the two germline ends. Germline CDR1 and CDR2: LNHNV and YYDKDF (reference sequence). This CDR3 spans 13 amino acids. In DNA form, the CDR3 reads TGTGCCACCAGCCCCAGGGGGAACACTGAAGCTTTCTTT. This gives the protein CATSPRGNTEAFF.

The chain recombines TRBV6-5 with TRBJ2-7; 7 bases are a match to TRBD1. The V and J ends lost 6 bases and 3 bases, in that order; junction bases with no gene match: 8. This CDR3 has 14 residues. From germline, CDR1 is MNHEY and CDR2 SVGAGI. Here the CDR3 DNA reads TGTGCCAGCAGAAGAGGACAGGAGATCTACGAGCAGTACTTC. It is translated as CASRRGQEIYEQYF.

The CDR3 nucleotides are TGTGCCAGCAGCCTTCTGACAGGGGGACCAAACACCGGGGAGCTGTTTTTT. Its translation: CASSLLTGGPNTGELFF. The V and J genes are TRBV14 and TRBJ2-2, with 9 bases lining up with TRBD1. This CDR3 contains 17 residues. The V and J ends lost 4 bases and 2 bases, in that order; junction bases with no gene match: 8. Looked up from germline, CDR1 is SGHDN and CDR2 is FVKESK.

The chain carries TRBV6-5 and TRBJ2-7; 7 positions match TRBD1. The germline V gene has CDR1 MNHEY and CDR2 SVGAGI. V dropped 4 bases and J dropped 7; count of bases not matched to a gene: 10. The CDR3 has 14 residues. The CDR3 spells CASSSPATGSEQYF. CDR3 coding DNA: TGTGCCAGCAGTTCTCCGGCGACAGGGAGTGAGCAGTACTTC.

This clone was detected a few times. The chain combines TRBV2 with TRBJ1-6; tentative D call: TRBD1 (5 bases). Looked up from germline, CDR1 is SNHLY and CDR2 is FYNNEI. The V gene lost 2 bases and the J gene lost 7 bases, with 9 bases spanning the gap. The CDR3 length is 14 residues. The CDR3 DNA follows: TGTGCCAGCAGTGAAAGGGGATCAAATTCACCCCTCCACTTT. It translates to CASSERGSNSPLHF.

The gene calls are TRBV28 and TRBJ1-2; D is undetermined. Germline V gene data show CDR1 as MDHEN and CDR2 as SYDVKM. The V end lost 8 bases, the J end lost 3 bases, and 4 bases lay between the germline ends. CDR3 length: 10 residues. CDR3 in amino acids: CASGHYGYTF. The CDR3 DNA sequence: TGTGCCAGCGGCCACTATGGCTACACCTTC.

V usage is TRBV29-1 and J usage is TRBJ2-5; 10 bases line up with TRBD1. V trimming: 3 bases; J trimming: 4 bases; junction bases outside the gene matches: 5. CDR3 length equals 14 residues. Looked up from germline, CDR1 is SQVTM and CDR2 is ANQGSEA. CDR3 residues: CSVDPTGGGETQYF. In DNA, the CDR3 is TGCAGCGTTGACCCGACAGGGGGCGGAGAGACCCAGTACTTC.

The chain employs TRBV2 and TRBJ2-7, with a tentative D call TRBD2 (5 bases). CDR1 SNHLY and CDR2 FYNNEI come from the germline V gene. This CDR3 has 14 residues. Trimming took 7 bases from V and 1 from J, leaving 14 bases between them. This CDR3 reads CASNPDSFSYEQYF. The DNA of the CDR3 is TGTGCCAGCAACCCGGACTCGTTTTCCTACGAGCAGTACTTC.

The DNA of the CDR3 is TGTGCCAGCAGCCCCCCATGGACGGGAGAAAAGGGTGAGCAGTACTTC. Protein: CASSPPWTGEKGEQYF. The rearrangement joins TRBV7-8 to TRBJ2-7, with a possible D match to TRBD2 (6 bases). The germline gives CDR1 SGHVS, CDR2 FQNEAQ. The CDR3 loop spans 16 amino acids. The V end lost 5 bases, the J end lost 7 bases, and 24 bases lay between the germline ends. Full variable domain (missing parts from reference TRBV7-8 and TRBJ2-7): GAGVSQSPRYKVAKRGQDVALRCDPISGHVSLFWYQQALGQGPEFLTYFQNEAQLDKSGLPSDRFFAERPEGSVSTLKIQRTQQEDSAVYLCASSPPWTGEKGEQYFGPGTRLTVT.

This sequence joins TRBV7-8 and TRBJ2-6, with a possible D match to TRBD1 (6 bases). Germline V gene data show CDR1 as SGHVS and CDR2 as FQNEAQ. The V and J ends lost 3 bases and 2 bases respectively, with 17 bases between them. The CDR3 spans 18 residues. DNA of the CDR3: TGTGCCAGCAGCTTCCTCAGGGGATCGATAGCTGGGGCCAACGTCCTGACTTTC. Translation gives CASSFLRGSIAGANVLTF.

The table lists this clone with a few counts. V gene TRBV6-1 combines with J gene TRBJ2-7, with 12 bases fitting TRBD1. Germline CDR1 MNHNS, CDR2 SASEGT. Germline trimming cut 10 bases from V and 4 bases from J; bases unmatched to any gene: 11. The CDR3 is 15 residues long. In DNA, the CDR3 is TGTGCCACCAAGGCCGGGACAGGGGGCTTATACGAGCAGTACTTC. This sequence encodes CATKAGTGGLYEQYF.

The CDR3 sequence is CASSPPGSYEQYF. As DNA, the CDR3 is TGTGCCAGCAGTCCCCCGGGCTCCTACGAGCAGTACTTC. The rearrangement joins TRBV6-5 to TRBJ2-7, with D unresolved. The CDR3 totals 13 residues. Germline V gives CDR1 MNHEY, CDR2 SVGAGI. V lost 5 bases and J 0 bases, leaving 8 bases between the germline ends.